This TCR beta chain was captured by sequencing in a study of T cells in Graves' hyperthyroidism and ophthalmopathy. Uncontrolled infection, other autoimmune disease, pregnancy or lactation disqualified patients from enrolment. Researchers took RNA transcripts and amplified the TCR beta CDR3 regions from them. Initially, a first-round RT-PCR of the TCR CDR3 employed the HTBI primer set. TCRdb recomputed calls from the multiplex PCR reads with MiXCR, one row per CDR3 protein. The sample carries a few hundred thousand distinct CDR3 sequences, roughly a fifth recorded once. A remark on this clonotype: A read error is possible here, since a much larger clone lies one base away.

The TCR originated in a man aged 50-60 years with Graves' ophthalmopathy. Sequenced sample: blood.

Here the CDR3 reads CASIFSLMGNNEQFF. The CDR3 DNA sequence: TGTGCCAGCATCTTTAGTCTTATGGGGAACAATGAGCAGTTCTTC. This chain joins TRBV7-2 and TRBJ2-1; D uncertain. V was shortened by 7 bases and J by 5 bases, with 18 bases between the two germline ends. The CDR3 covers 15 residues. Germline values: CDR1 SGHTA, CDR2 FQGNSA. Drawing the rest from reference TRBV7-2 and TRBJ2-1, the complete variable domain is GAGVSQSPSNKVTEKGKDVELRCDPISGHTALYWYRQSLGQGLEFLIYFQGNSAPDKSGLPSDRFSAERTGGSVSTLTIQRTQQEDSAVYLCASIFSLMGNNEQFFGPGTRLTVL.